Described below is a single T cell receptor beta chain sequence and its context. As yet, its antigen is unknown. The CDR3 consists of 16 residues. Losses at the gene ends were 2 bases for V and 0 bases for J; bases not matched to a gene: 5. From germline, CDR1 is SGHVS and CDR2 FQNEAQ. These data are taken from a study of T cells after yellow fever vaccination. Study-wide results and limits: Repertoires sorted by FACS could include abundant clonotypes that are contaminants from the bulk population. Post-booster repertoires again held most primary-vaccination clones (about 95% CD4, over 80% CD8). Compared with primary, the secondary response was weaker and peaked at day 5, not 15.

Researchers made TCR cDNA using 5'RACE template switching, and this step added a universal primer site and UMIs. TCRdb analysed the 5' RACE reads with MiXCR anew, one entry per CDR3 protein. The repertoire holds about 150,000 distinct CDR3 sequences, approximately 6.2% seen once, with 2.5% to 3.5% in the top ten. The sample was CD4+ T cells sorted from PBMCs, taken on the day of the first yellow fever vaccination. This rearrangement joins TRBV7-8 to TRBJ2-3; TRBD2 agrees at 7 bases. The TCR comes from a man aged 18 to 29 who received the YFV17D yellow fever vaccine. CDR3 protein: CASSLRDYRSTDTQYF. The CDR3 DNA follows: TGTGCCAGCAGCTTAAGGGACTACCGAAGCACAGATACGCAGTATTTT.